This TCR beta chain was sequenced for a study of blood T cell repertoires in COVID-19 (TCRdb year 2020). With regard to the full study: The collaborator samples originated in the United States, Italy and Spain and spanned the acute and convalescent phases of COVID-19. Subjects who had been exposed to COVID-19, were actively infected with it, or had recovered from it provided the deeply sampled blood TCRbeta repertoires that made up the dataset. The sample metadata nearly always contained a de-identified subject ID, COVID-19 status, age in years and sex. The samples were drawn from the first 160 participants of the ongoing ImmuneRACE study and from 950 to 1,500 subjects provided by 6 global collaborators. The material from the prospective study consisted of cDNA or gDNA derived from T cells, B-cell-depleted T cells, or PBMCs. The repertoires were released in a freely available public database intended as a resource for research on the immune response to SARS-CoV-2. Where HLA class I and class II types were available, the types were taken from metadata supplied by the sample provider, not from assay-based typing.

A note on this clone: There is no known antigen for this receptor. There are no base qualities to consult, and no much larger clone falls within one base.

Taken from cysteine to phenylalanine, the CDR3 has 12 residues. Of all the DNA, just the CDR3 is kept, 36 bases in frame from base 1. A distance of 12 bases separates the germline ends of V and J, which lose 6 bases and 7 bases respectively. Beyond this particular receptor, the publication reports: The quantity of clinical and demographic metadata differed by source and by participant and was supplied without curation.

The immunoSEQ Assay, a bias-controlled multiplex PCR, was used to amplify TCRbeta CDR3 regions from genomic DNA. In the source study's methods: The number of nucleated cells in each sample was estimated by amplification of reference gene primers within the assay. To quantify the absolute abundance of each unique TCRbeta CDR3 rearrangement, sequence reads were collapsed and filtered. For each sample, productive Simpson clonality was calculated by taking the square root of Simpson's diversity index across productive rearrangements. TCRdb obtained this table from immuneACCESS and retained in-frame rearrangements with V and J assigned. These tables miss some clones; where compared with another copy, unresolved V genes account for less than half of the shortfall, and the remainder is unexplained. The D gene and trimming were derived from the DNA, and the V and J assignments and clone size from that table. Here the sample has approximately 150,000 clones; around 90% occur a single time. 15% to 20% of the sample is in the top ten clones.

Collaborating institutions collected whole blood in K2EDTA tubes following their own protocols. Collaborator samples were shipped for TCRbeta analysis as frozen whole blood, isolated PBMCs, or DNA extracted from either sample type. The source of this sequence is a man aged 55 to 70 with active or convalescent COVID-19. The chain is assembled from TRBV12-3 or TRBV12-4 and TRBJ1-1, and possibly TRBD1, on 6 matching bases. Sequenced sample: peripheral blood. In nucleotide form, the sequence is TGTGCCAGCAGGCTAGGGGGGGTTGAAGCTTTCTTT. This encodes CASRLGGVEAFF.